The 3 T cell receptor beta chains below were found in one sample sequenced in a study of response to subunit inactivated influenza vaccine. TCRdb re-called the RT-PCR reads through MiXCR, storing one row per CDR3 protein. The table shows about 500,000 distinct CDR3 sequences, with roughly 7.9% occurring only once. Material: PBMCs from blood, obtained less than 30 months after vaccination. All receptors come from a man in his fifties or sixties who received an inactivated influenza vaccine.

V gene TRBV7-3 combines with J gene TRBJ2-7, with D perhaps TRBD2 (6 bases). Germline V gene lookup returns CDR1 SGHTA and CDR2 FQGTGA. There are 14 residues in the CDR3. V was shortened by 5 bases and J by 0 bases, with 11 bases between the two germline ends. CDR3 DNA sequence: TGTGCCAGCAGCCCCAGCGGGTTCTCCTACGAGCAGTACTTC. Translating gives CASSPSGFSYEQYF.

This clonotype was observed at least ten times. V is TRBV5-6 and J is TRBJ2-1, with D unclear. Trimming pared 4 bases from V and 4 bases from J, leaving 9 bases between. Germline lookup yields CDR1 SGHDT and CDR2 YYEEEE. This CDR3 has 13 residues. This CDR3 reads CASSGNLYNEQFF. CDR3 nucleotides: TGTGCCAGCAGCGGGAATCTGTACAATGAGCAGTTCTTC. The variable domain in full, with the rest retrieved from reference TRBV5-6 and TRBJ2-1, is DAGVTQSPTHLIKTRGQQVTLRCSPKSGHDTVSWYQQALGQGPQFIFQYYEEEERQRGNFPDRFSGHQFPNYSSELNVNALLLGDSALYLCASSGNLYNEQFFGPGTRLTVL.

This clonotype was observed a handful of times. This chain links TRBV6-2 or TRBV6-3 with TRBJ1-2; no reliable D call. The length of the CDR3 is 14 residues. Deletions cut 0 bases from V and 7 bases from J, with 12 bases between. The germline gives CDR1 MNHEY, CDR2 SVGEGT. CDR3 sequence (DNA): TGTGCCAGCAGTTACTCTATGTCCGGGAGTGGCTACACCTTC. Protein product: CASSYSMSGSGYTF.